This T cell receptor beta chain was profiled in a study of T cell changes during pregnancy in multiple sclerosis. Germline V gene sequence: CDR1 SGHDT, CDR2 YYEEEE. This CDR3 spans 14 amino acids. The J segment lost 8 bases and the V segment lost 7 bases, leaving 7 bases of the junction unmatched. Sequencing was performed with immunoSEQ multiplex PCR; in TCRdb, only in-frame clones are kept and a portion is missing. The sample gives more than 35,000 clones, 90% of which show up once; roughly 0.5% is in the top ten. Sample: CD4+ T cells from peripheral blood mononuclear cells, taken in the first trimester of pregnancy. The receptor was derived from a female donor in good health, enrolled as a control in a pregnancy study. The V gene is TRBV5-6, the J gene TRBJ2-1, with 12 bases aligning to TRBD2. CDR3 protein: CASRLAGGPYEQFF. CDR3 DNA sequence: TGTGCCAGCCGGCTAGCGGGGGGGCCATATGAGCAGTTCTTC.